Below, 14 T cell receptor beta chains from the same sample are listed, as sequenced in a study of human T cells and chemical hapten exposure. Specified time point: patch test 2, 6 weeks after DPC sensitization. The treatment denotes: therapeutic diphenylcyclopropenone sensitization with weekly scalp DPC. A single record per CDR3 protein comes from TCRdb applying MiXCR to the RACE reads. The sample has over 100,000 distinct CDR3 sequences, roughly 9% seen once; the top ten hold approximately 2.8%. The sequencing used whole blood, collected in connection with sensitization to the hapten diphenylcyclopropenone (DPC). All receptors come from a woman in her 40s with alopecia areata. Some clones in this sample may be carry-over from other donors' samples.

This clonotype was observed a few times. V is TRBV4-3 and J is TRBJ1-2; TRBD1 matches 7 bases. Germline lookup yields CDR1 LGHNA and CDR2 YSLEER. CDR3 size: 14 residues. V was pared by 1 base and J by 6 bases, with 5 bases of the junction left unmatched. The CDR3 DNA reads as TGCGCCAGCAGCCAAGTAAAGGGGGCGAATGGCTACACCTTC. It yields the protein CASSQVKGANGYTF.

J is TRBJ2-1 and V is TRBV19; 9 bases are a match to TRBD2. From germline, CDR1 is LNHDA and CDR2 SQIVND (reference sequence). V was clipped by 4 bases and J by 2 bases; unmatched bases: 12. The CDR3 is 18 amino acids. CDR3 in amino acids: CASSTTLSAGGPYNEQFF. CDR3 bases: TGTGCCAGTAGTACCACCCTCTCAGCGGGGGGACCCTACAATGAGCAGTTCTTC.

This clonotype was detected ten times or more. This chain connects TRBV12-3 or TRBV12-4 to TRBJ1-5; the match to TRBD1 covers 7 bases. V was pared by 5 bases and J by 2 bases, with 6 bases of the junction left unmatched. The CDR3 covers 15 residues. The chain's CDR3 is CASSPDRARNQPQHF. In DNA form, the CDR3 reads TGTGCCAGCAGTCCTGACAGGGCTCGCAATCAGCCCCAGCATTTT.

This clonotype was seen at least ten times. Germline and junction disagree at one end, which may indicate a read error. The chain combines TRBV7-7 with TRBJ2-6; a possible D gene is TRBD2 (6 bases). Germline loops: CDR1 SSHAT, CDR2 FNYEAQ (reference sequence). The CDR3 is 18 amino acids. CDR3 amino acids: CASTSTGRTNSGANVLTF. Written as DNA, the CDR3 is TGTGCTAGCACCTCAACAGGACGGACTAACTCTGGGGCCAACGTCCTGACTTTC. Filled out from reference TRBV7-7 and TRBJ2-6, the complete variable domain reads GAGVSQSPRYKVTKRGQDVTLRCDPISSHATLYWYQQALGQGPEFLTYFNYEAQPDKSGLPSDRFSAERPEGSISTLTIQRTEQRDSAMYRCASTSTGRTNSGANVLTFGAGSRLTVL.

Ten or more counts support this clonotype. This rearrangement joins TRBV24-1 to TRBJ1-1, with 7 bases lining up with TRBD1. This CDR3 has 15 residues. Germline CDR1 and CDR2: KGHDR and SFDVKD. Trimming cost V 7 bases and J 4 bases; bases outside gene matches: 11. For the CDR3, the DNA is TGTGCCACCAGGACCCGTCGGGACAGACCCACTGAAGCTTTCTTT. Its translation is CATRTRRDRPTEAFF.

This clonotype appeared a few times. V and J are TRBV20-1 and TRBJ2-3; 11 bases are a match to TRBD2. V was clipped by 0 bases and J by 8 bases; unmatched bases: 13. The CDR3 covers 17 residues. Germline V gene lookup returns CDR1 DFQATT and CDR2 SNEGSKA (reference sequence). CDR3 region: CSARDPGTSGAAGTQYF. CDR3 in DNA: TGCAGTGCTAGAGACCCCGGGACTAGCGGAGCAGCTGGTACGCAGTATTTT.

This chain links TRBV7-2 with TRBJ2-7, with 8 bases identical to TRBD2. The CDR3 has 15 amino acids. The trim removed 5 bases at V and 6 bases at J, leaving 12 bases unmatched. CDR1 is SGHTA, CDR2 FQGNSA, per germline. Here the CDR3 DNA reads TGTGCCAGCAGCCTCGGCGGCGGGGGGATGGGCGAGCAGTACTTC. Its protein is CASSLGGGGMGEQYF. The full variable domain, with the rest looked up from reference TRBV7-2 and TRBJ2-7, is GAGVSQSPSNKVTEKGKDVELRCDPISGHTALYWYRQSLGQGLEFLIYFQGNSAPDKSGLPSDRFSAERTGGSVSTLTIQRTQQEDSAVYLCASSLGGGGMGEQYFGPGTRLTVT.

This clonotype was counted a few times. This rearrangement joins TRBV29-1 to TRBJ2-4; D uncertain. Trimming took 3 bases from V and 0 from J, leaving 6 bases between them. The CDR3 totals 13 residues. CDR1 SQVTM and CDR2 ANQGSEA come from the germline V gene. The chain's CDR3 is CSVESLAKNIQYF. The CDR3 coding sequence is TGCAGCGTTGAGTCCCTAGCCAAAAACATTCAGTACTTC.

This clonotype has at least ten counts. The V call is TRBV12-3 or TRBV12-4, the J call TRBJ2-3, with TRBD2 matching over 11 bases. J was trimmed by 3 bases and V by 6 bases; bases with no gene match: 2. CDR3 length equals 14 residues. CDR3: CASRRLAGTDTQYF. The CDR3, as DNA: TGTGCCAGCAGGAGACTAGCGGGGACAGATACGCAGTATTTT.

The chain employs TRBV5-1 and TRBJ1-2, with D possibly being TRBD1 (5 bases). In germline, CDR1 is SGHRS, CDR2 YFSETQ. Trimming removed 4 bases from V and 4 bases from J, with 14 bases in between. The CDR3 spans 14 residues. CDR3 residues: CASSRQEGIYGYTF. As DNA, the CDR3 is TGCGCCAGCAGCCGTCAGGAGGGGATCTATGGCTACACCTTC.

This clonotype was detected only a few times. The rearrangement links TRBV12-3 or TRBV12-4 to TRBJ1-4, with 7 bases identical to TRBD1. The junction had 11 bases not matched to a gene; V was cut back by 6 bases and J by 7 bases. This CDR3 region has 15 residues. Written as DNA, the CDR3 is TGTGCCAGCAGGTCAACCGGGACAGCCTTTGAAAAACTGTTTTTT. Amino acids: CASRSTGTAFEKLFF.

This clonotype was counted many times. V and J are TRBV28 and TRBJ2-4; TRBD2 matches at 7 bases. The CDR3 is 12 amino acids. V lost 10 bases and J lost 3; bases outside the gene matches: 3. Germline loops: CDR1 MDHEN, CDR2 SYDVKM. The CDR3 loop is CAIRGDKNIQYF. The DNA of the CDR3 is TGTGCCATCCGGGGGGACAAAAACATTCAGTACTTC.

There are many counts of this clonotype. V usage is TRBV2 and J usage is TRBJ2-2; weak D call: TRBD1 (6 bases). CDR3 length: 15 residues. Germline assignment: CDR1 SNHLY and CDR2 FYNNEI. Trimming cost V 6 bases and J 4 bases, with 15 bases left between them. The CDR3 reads CASRVSGVFTGELFF. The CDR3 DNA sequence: TGTGCCAGCAGGGTCTCAGGGGTTTTCACCGGGGAGCTGTTTTTT.

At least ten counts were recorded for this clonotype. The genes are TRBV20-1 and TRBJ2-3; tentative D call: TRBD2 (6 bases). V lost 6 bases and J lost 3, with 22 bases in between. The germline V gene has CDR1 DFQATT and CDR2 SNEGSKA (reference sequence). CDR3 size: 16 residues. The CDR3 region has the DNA TGCAGTGCCCCCCCAACTCTAGCGCAGAGAACAGATACGCAGTATTTT. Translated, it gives CSAPPTLAQRTDTQYF.